These 30 T cell receptor beta chains were sequenced from one sample in a study of shared clonotypes between healthy human individuals. Selected positively for CCR7 and CD45RO-negative, naive CD8 cells excluded terminally differentiated effector memory CD45RA+ cells. Sequencing used immunoSEQ multiplex PCR; TCRdb keeps in-frame clones, though not all of them. The data show approximately 1.9 million clones, around 93% seen once. Material for sequencing was naive CD8+ T cells from PBMCs. The receptors shown here come from a man aged 18 to 29 in good health. Some clones in this sample may be carry-over from other donors' samples.

This chain connects TRBV30 to TRBJ2-3; perhaps D is TRBD1 or TRBD2 (6 bases each). Trimming took off 5 bases at V and 3 bases at J, with 15 bases between the two ends. There are 14 residues in the CDR3. The germline V gene has CDR1 GTSNPN and CDR2 SVGIG (reference sequence). CDR3 bases: TGTGCCTGGGGCTACAGGGAGGCGACAGATACGCAGTATTTT. Its protein product is CAWGYREATDTQYF.

The chain joins TRBV12-1 to TRBJ2-7. TRBV12-1 constitutes a pseudogene. The CDR3 runs 14 residues. The CDR3 nucleotides read TGTGCCAGCAGCCCCCCAGGAACAGGTCGCGAGGGTGCTTTC. This codes for CASSPPGTGREGAF.

The chain carries TRBV5-1 and TRBJ2-1; D may correspond to TRBD1 or TRBD2 (5 bases each). The CDR3 is made up of 18 amino acids. CDR1 is SGHRS, CDR2 YFSETQ, per germline. Trimming removed 1 base at V and 2 bases at J, with 19 bases between. CDR3 amino acids: CASSLLPGTPTTYNEQFF. The CDR3 DNA is TGCGCCAGCAGCTTGCTCCCAGGGACCCCTACTACCTACAATGAGCAGTTCTTC.

The chain combines TRBV2 with TRBJ2-7, with D possibly being TRBD1 (5 bases). The CDR3 is 15 residues long. Germline V gene data show CDR1 as SNHLY and CDR2 as FYNNEI. Deletions cut 6 bases from V and 0 bases from J, with 15 bases between. The CDR3 here is CASRTAADSSYEQYF. The CDR3 DNA reads as TGTGCCAGCAGGACGGCAGCCGACAGCTCCTACGAGCAGTACTTC.

The V gene is TRBV19, the J gene TRBJ1-5; D remains ambiguous. Germline V lookup: CDR1 LNHDA, CDR2 SQIVND (reference sequence). The CDR3 is 15 amino acids. Trimming took 0 bases from V and 4 from J, leaving 10 bases between them. CDR3 bases: TGTGCCAGTAGTATAGACGAGGCACCTAATCAGCCCCAGCATTTT. It is translated as CASSIDEAPNQPQHF.

The rearrangement links TRBV28 to TRBJ2-7; D unclear. Germline loops: CDR1 MDHEN, CDR2 SYDVKM. The CDR3 is 15 residues long. The V and J ends lost 3 bases and 3 bases respectively, with 15 bases between them. CDR3 residues: CASSLDPPQVYEQYF. Here the CDR3 DNA reads TGTGCCAGCAGTTTGGACCCCCCGCAGGTCTACGAGCAGTACTTC.

This clone appeared once. The chain recombines TRBV7-2 with TRBJ2-7, with D maybe TRBD1 (5 bases). This CDR3 is 11 amino acids long. The V end was cut by 11 bases, the J end by 2 bases, with 10 bases between. Germline lookup yields CDR1 SGHTA and CDR2 FQGNSA. The CDR3 sequence is CALGQTYEQYF. CDR3 nucleotides: TGTGCCCTGGGGCAGACCTACGAGCAGTACTTC. Full variable domain (outside the CDR3, taken from reference TRBV7-2 and TRBJ2-7): GAGVSQSPSNKVTEKGKDVELRCDPISGHTALYWYRQSLGQGLEFLIYFQGNSAPDKSGLPSDRFSAERTGGSVSTLTIQRTQQEDSAVYLCALGQTYEQYFGPGTRLTVT.

Only a few counts were recorded for this clone. The chain couples TRBV9 to TRBJ1-1; tentative D call: TRBD1 (5 bases). Trimming took 3 bases from V and 0 from J, leaving 15 bases between them. Germline CDR1 SGDLS, CDR2 YYNGEE. The CDR3 sequence is 16 residues long. This CDR3 is CASSGGAGRVNTEAFF. The CDR3 DNA is TGTGCCAGCAGCGGTGGGGCAGGGAGGGTGAACACTGAAGCTTTCTTT. Supplemented by reference TRBV9 and TRBJ1-1, the full variable domain reads DSGVTQTPKHLITATGQRVTLRCSPRSGDLSVYWYQQSLDQGLQFLIQYYNGEERAKGNILERFSAQQFPDLHSELNLSSLELGDSALYFCASSGGAGRVNTEAFFGQGTRLTVV.

The rearrangement links TRBV20-1 to TRBJ2-1; D uncertain. Trimming took 5 bases from V and 9 from J, leaving 11 bases between them. Germline V gives CDR1 DFQATT, CDR2 SNEGSKA (reference sequence). The CDR3 covers 11 residues. The CDR3, as DNA: TGCAGTGCTGCCCCGATAAGTGAGCAGTTCTTC. Its protein is CSAAPISEQFF.

The V call is TRBV10-3, the J call TRBJ2-7; no clear D. CDR1 ENHRY and CDR2 SYGVKD come from the germline V gene. The CDR3 contains 13 residues. V gave up 3 bases and J gave up 1 base, with 7 bases separating them. The CDR3 loop reads CAISDPPSYEQYF. The CDR3 DNA reads as TGTGCCATCAGTGACCCACCATCCTACGAGCAGTACTTC.

Regarding this clone: At the DNA level, this CDR3 is encoded by other sequences in the same sample as well. The rearrangement uses TRBV7-9 and TRBJ1-1; unclear D gene. Germline loops: CDR1 SEHNR, CDR2 FQNEAQ (reference sequence). V was shortened by 5 bases and J by 4 bases, with 5 bases between the two germline ends. The CDR3 is 11 residues long. The DNA for the CDR3 is TGTGCCAGCAGCCCGGCCACTGAAGCTTTCTTT. It specifies CASSPATEAFF. Full variable domain (rest looked up from reference TRBV7-9 and TRBJ1-1): DTGVSQNPRHKITKRGQNVTFRCDPISEHNRLYWYRQTLGQGPEFLTYFQNEAQLEKSRLLSDRFSAERPKGSFSTLEIQRTEQGDSAMYLCASSPATEAFFGQGTRLTVV.

The chain is built from TRBV11-2 and TRBJ2-4; D is perhaps TRBD2 (5 bases). This CDR3 is 14 amino acids long. The germline V gene has CDR1 SGHAT and CDR2 FQNNGV. V gave up 1 base and J gave up 8 bases, with 12 bases separating them. The DNA for the CDR3 is TGTGCCAGCAGCTTAGGCGTCTCCGGGGACATTCAGTACTTC. Amino acids: CASSLGVSGDIQYF.

The CDR3 sequence is CASSVAPDYNEQFF. The CDR3 DNA reads as TGTGCCAGCAGCGTAGCCCCAGACTACAATGAGCAGTTCTTC. The V call is TRBV9, the J call TRBJ2-1; no clear D. Germline CDR1 reads SGDLS; CDR2 reads YYNGEE. The CDR3 runs 14 residues. Trimming took off 0 bases at V and 3 bases at J, with 7 bases between the two ends.

This chain links TRBV6-5 with TRBJ2-7; D is unresolved. In germline, CDR1 is MNHEY, CDR2 SVGAGI. The CDR3 runs to 13 residues. Trimming shortened V by 0 bases and J by 5 bases, and 8 bases separated the two germline ends. The CDR3 DNA follows: TGTGCCAGCAGTTACTCGTGGTCTGACGAGCAGTACTTC. It codes for CASSYSWSDEQYF.

The chain combines TRBV19 with TRBJ2-3; D is uncertain. Trimming removed 5 bases from V and 6 bases from J, with 9 bases in between. The CDR3 sequence is 12 residues long. Germline CDR1 reads LNHDA; CDR2 reads SQIVND (reference sequence). The CDR3 bases are TGTGCCAGTAGTCCCCCCAAGGATACGCAGTATTTT. The encoded protein is CASSPPKDTQYF.

This clone was observed once. This chain links TRBV28 with TRBJ1-5; D possibly corresponds to TRBD1 (6 bases). CDR3 length equals 14 residues. Trimming removed 6 bases at V and 2 bases at J, with 11 bases between. Germline values: CDR1 MDHEN, CDR2 SYDVKM. CDR3 loop: CASRDRSGNQPQHF. CDR3 in DNA: TGTGCCAGCAGAGACAGGTCTGGCAATCAGCCCCAGCATTTT.

V and J are TRBV7-9 and TRBJ2-5; D might be TRBD1 (5 bases). The CDR3 contains 15 residues. Trimming took 5 bases from V and 1 from J, leaving 14 bases between them. Germline CDR1 is SEHNR and CDR2 is FQNEAQ (reference sequence). The CDR3 loop is CASSHSGAPQETQYF. Written as DNA, the CDR3 is TGTGCCAGCAGCCACAGTGGGGCCCCCCAAGAGACCCAGTACTTC. The full variable domain, completed using reference TRBV7-9 and TRBJ2-5, is DTGVSQNPRHKITKRGQNVTFRCDPISEHNRLYWYRQTLGQGPEFLTYFQNEAQLEKSRLLSDRFSAERPKGSFSTLEIQRTEQGDSAMYLCASSHSGAPQETQYFGPGTRLLVL.

The CDR3 loop is CASSWAAGGYEQYF. The CDR3 nucleotides are TGTGCCAGCAGTTGGGCTGCAGGGGGCTACGAGCAGTACTTC. V gene TRBV6-5 combines with J gene TRBJ2-7; 7 bases match TRBD1. The CDR3 loop spans 14 amino acids. Germline trimming cut 4 bases from V and 3 bases from J; bases unmatched to any gene: 6. Per germline, CDR1 MNHEY and CDR2 SVGAGI.

The chain carries TRBV30 and TRBJ1-2; 7 bases are shared with TRBD1. CDR3 length: 13 amino acids. The germline gives CDR1 GTSNPN, CDR2 SVGIG (reference sequence). V lost 0 bases, J lost 8 bases, and 6 bases stayed unmatched. In nucleotides, the CDR3 is TGTGCCTGGAGTGTATTAGGGGGCACGGGCTACACCTTC. Residues: CAWSVLGGTGYTF.

The chain joins TRBV19 to TRBJ1-1, with D perhaps matching TRBD1 (5 bases). V was clipped by 4 bases and J by 4 bases, with 28 bases between them. This CDR3 region has 19 residues. Germline CDR1 LNHDA, CDR2 SQIVND (reference sequence). The CDR3 here is CASSRPPFAGNSKGTEAFF. CDR3 DNA: TGTGCCAGTAGTAGACCCCCATTTGCAGGGAATTCCAAGGGCACTGAAGCTTTCTTT.

V and J are TRBV4-1 and TRBJ2-1; D unresolved. Per the germline V gene, CDR1 is MGHRA and CDR2 is YSYEKL. The V end was cut by 0 bases, the J end by 10 bases, with 25 bases between. The CDR3 extends over 18 amino acids. The CDR3 region is CASSQDEFRQLGSVEQFF. The CDR3 DNA sequence: TGCGCCAGCAGCCAAGATGAATTTCGCCAGCTGGGGTCGGTGGAGCAGTTCTTC.

In regard to this clone: The same CDR3 can be traced to other DNA sequences in this sample. V gene TRBV19 combines with J gene TRBJ2-7, with D maybe TRBD2 (6 bases). The CDR3 extends over 13 amino acids. Germline V CDR1 and CDR2: LNHDA, SQIVND (reference sequence). V lost 2 bases, J lost 3 bases, and 8 bases lay in between. CDR3 nucleotides: TGTGCCAGTAGTATAACGGGAGTCTACGAGCAGTACTTC. As protein: CASSITGVYEQYF.

Only one count was recorded for this clone. This CDR3 is also generated by other DNA sequences in the sample. V usage is TRBV5-1 and J usage is TRBJ2-7, with 9 nucleotides matching TRBD1. Losses at the gene ends were 3 bases for V and 1 base for J; bases not matched to a gene: 2. This CDR3 region has 14 residues. Per germline, CDR1 SGHRS and CDR2 YFSETQ. As DNA, the CDR3 is TGCGCCAGCAGCTGGGGACAGGGTTCCTACGAGCAGTACTTC. Amino acids: CASSWGQGSYEQYF.

On this clone itself: Different DNA sequences within this sample yield the same CDR3. The chain is built from TRBV9 and TRBJ2-1, with D maybe TRBD1 (6 bases). Per the germline V gene, CDR1 is SGDLS and CDR2 is YYNGEE. There are 16 residues in the CDR3. The V gene lost 3 bases and the J gene lost 0 bases, with 13 bases spanning the gap. The CDR3 nucleotides read TGTGCCAGCAGCGCAGAAGGGGGTTTCTCCTACAATGAGCAGTTCTTC. It encodes CASSAEGGFSYNEQFF.

The V and J genes are TRBV30 and TRBJ2-1; 16 nucleotides agree with TRBD2. The V and J ends lost 3 bases and 8 bases, in that order; junction bases with no gene match: 7. The CDR3 is 16 amino acids. Germline V gives CDR1 GTSNPN, CDR2 SVGIG (reference sequence). Written as DNA, the CDR3 is TGTGCCTGGAGCCCTCCGGGACTAGCGGGGGGGGATGAGCAGTTCTTC. Translation gives CAWSPPGLAGGDEQFF.

The CDR3 loop is CASSIDRLMNTEAFF. DNA of the CDR3: TGTGCCAGTAGTATAGATCGCCTCATGAACACTGAAGCTTTCTTT. The genes are TRBV19 and TRBJ1-1, with D unresolved. Looked up from germline, CDR1 is LNHDA and CDR2 is SQIVND (reference sequence). The CDR3 is 15 residues long. Trimming stripped 0 bases from V and 0 bases from J, with 8 bases between.

The rearrangement links TRBV11-2 to TRBJ1-5; maybe TRBD1 (5 bases). The CDR3 length is 15 residues. Trimming removed 5 bases at V and 8 bases at J, with 19 bases between. The germline gives CDR1 SGHAT, CDR2 FQNNGV. The CDR3 nucleotides are TGTGCCAGCAGCCCCGGTACGGGACCGCTAAAGCCCCAGCATTTT. Its translation is CASSPGTGPLKPQHF.

The CDR3 DNA reads TGTGCCAGCAGCCGTGGGGGGCAAGTTAGCTATGGCTACACCTTC. Its protein is CASSRGGQVSYGYTF. This sequence joins TRBV7-2 and TRBJ1-2, with D possibly matching TRBD1 (6 bases). The CDR3 contains 15 residues. Trimming pared 5 bases from V and 4 bases from J, leaving 17 bases between. From germline, CDR1 is SGHTA and CDR2 FQGNSA.

The genes are TRBV9 and TRBJ2-7; 8 bases agree with TRBD2. The CDR3 is made up of 14 amino acids. Germline V gene sequence: CDR1 SGDLS, CDR2 YYNGEE. V gave up 3 bases and J gave up 6 bases; unmatched junction bases: 8. For the CDR3, the DNA is TGTGCCAGCAGCGGGAATAGCGGGAATGGCGAGCAGTACTTC. As protein: CASSGNSGNGEQYF.

The CDR3 region has the DNA TGTGCCAGCAGCGGCAGATCAGGGTCCACGGCATACGAGCAGTACTTC. Protein product: CASSGRSGSTAYEQYF. The chain links TRBV7-2 to TRBJ2-7; possible D gene TRBD1, 5 bases. The V end lost 5 bases, the J end lost 4 bases, and 21 bases lay between the germline ends. The CDR3 has 16 amino acids. Germline lookup yields CDR1 SGHTA and CDR2 FQGNSA.